This TCR beta chain is from a study of shared clonotypes between healthy human individuals. Measured with immunoSEQ multiplex PCR; TCRdb has only the in-frame clones, and not every one. The sample yields about 1.5 million clones, around 98% seen once. Study outcomes and limitations: Against clonotypes common to all four donors, non-shared ones had lower generation probabilities.

Germline CDR1 is SGHVS and CDR2 is FQNEAQ. The CDR3 sequence is 15 residues long. V gave up 1 base and J gave up 0 bases, with 7 bases separating them. Points on this clone: Its antigen remains unidentified.

This TCR was recovered from a man aged 30 to 39 in good health. The J gene is TRBJ2-1, the V gene TRBV7-8, with D unclear. Source material: naive CD4+ T cells sorted from blood. Subset indicated: CD45RA+ positively selected. CDR3 amino acids: CASSLDFPSYNEQFF. As DNA, the CDR3 is TGTGCCAGCAGCTTAGATTTCCCCTCCTACAATGAGCAGTTCTTC.